The clone carrying this TCR beta chain has more than one count but fewer than ten. Its antigen is currently unknown. In TCRdb, the RT-PCR reads were re-called with MiXCR into one record per CDR3 protein. The sample holds roughly 670,000 distinct CDR3 sequences, less than 15% seen once. This entry belongs to a study of response to subunit inactivated influenza vaccine. The CDR3 is 15 residues long. Trimming pared 0 bases from V and 5 bases from J, leaving 10 bases between. The V gene's germline CDR1 is LGHDT and CDR2 YNNKEL (reference sequence). General study findings and limits: Few additional T cells are recruited per seasonal influenza vaccination, authors suggested.

The sequence was collected from a man between 50 and 59 years old who received an inactivated influenza vaccine. Source: PBMCs from blood, taken 14 days before vaccination. The chain is built from TRBV3-1 and TRBJ2-2; no clear D gene. CDR3: CASSQDRTLTGELFF. The CDR3 region has the DNA TGTGCCAGCAGCCAAGATAGGACCTTAACCGGGGAGCTGTTTTTT.